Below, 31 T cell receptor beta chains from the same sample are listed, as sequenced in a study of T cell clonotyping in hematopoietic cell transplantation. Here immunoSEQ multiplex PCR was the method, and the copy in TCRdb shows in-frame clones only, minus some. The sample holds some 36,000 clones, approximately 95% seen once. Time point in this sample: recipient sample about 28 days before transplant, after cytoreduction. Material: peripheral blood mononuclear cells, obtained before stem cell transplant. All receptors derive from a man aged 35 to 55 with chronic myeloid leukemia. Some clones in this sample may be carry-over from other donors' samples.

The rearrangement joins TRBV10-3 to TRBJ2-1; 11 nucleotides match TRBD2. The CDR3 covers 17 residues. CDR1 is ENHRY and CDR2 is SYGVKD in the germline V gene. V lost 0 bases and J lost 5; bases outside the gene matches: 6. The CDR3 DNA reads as TGTGCCATCAGTGAGTCGTTGGGGACTAGCGGCGACAATGAGCAGTTCTTC. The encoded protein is CAISESLGTSGDNEQFF.

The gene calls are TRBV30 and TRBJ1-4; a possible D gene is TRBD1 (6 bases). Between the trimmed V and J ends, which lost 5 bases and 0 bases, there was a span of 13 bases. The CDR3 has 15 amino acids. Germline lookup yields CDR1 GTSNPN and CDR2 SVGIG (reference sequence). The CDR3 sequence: CAWADRPATNEKLFF. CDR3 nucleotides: TGTGCCTGGGCCGACAGGCCTGCAACTAATGAAAAACTGTTTTTT.

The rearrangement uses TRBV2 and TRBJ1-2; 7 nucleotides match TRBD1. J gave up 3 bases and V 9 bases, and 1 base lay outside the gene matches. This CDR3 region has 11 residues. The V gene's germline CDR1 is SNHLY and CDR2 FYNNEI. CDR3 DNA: TGTGCCAGTGGACAGGACTATGGCTACACCTTC. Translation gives CASGQDYGYTF.

In DNA, the CDR3 is TGTGCCAGTAGTATTGAGAACACCGGGGAGCTGTTTTTT. Translated: CASSIENTGELFF. The chain joins TRBV19 to TRBJ2-2; D gene uncertain. V was cut by 3 bases and J by 1 base, with 3 bases left in between. The CDR3 covers 13 residues. Germline V gene data show CDR1 as LNHDA and CDR2 as SQIVND (reference sequence).

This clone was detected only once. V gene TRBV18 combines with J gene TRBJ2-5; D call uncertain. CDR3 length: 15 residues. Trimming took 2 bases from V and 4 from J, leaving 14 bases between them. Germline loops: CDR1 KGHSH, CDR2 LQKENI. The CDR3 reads CASSPAGPLAETQYF. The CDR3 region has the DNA TGTGCCAGCTCACCAGCTGGCCCCTTGGCAGAGACCCAGTACTTC.

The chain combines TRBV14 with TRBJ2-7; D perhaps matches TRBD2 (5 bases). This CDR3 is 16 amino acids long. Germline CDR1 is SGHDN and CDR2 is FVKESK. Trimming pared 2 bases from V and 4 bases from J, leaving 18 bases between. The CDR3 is CASSQNNLRADYEQYF. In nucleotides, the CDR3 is TGTGCCAGCAGCCAAAACAACCTGAGGGCTGATTACGAGCAGTACTTC. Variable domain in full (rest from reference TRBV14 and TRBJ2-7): EAGVTQFPSHSVIEKGQTVTLRCDPISGHDNLYWYRRVMGKEIKFLLHFVKESKQDESGMPNNRFLAERTGGTYSTLKVQPAELEDSGVYFCASSQNNLRADYEQYFGPGTRLTVT.

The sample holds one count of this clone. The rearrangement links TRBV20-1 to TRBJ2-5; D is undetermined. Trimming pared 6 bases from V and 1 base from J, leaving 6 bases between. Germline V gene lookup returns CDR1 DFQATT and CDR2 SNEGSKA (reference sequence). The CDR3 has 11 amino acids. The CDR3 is CSANLQETQYF. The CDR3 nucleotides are TGCAGTGCAAACCTCCAAGAGACCCAGTACTTC.

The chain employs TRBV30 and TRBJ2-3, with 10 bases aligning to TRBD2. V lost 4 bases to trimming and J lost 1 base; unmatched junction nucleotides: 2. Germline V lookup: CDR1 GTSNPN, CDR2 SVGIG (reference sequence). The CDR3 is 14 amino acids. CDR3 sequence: CAWILAGGTDTQYF. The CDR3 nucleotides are TGTGCCTGGATTCTAGCGGGGGGCACAGATACGCAGTATTTT.

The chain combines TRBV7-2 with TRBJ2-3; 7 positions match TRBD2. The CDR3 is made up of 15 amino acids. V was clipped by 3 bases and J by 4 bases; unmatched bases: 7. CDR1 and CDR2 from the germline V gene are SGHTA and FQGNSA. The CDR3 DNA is TGTGCCAGCAGCTTTTCGGGGGGTAGGGCAGATACGCAGTATTTT. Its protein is CASSFSGGRADTQYF. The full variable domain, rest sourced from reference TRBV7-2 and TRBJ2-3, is GAGVSQSPSNKVTEKGKDVELRCDPISGHTALYWYRQSLGQGLEFLIYFQGNSAPDKSGLPSDRFSAERTGGSVSTLTIQRTQQEDSAVYLCASSFSGGRADTQYFGPGTRLTVL.

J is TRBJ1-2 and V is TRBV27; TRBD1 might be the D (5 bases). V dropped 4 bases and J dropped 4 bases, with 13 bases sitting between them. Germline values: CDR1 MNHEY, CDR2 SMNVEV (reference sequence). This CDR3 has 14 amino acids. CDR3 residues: CASSSGHSLYGYTF. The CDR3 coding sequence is TGTGCCAGCAGTTCCGGACACTCCCTCTATGGCTACACCTTC.

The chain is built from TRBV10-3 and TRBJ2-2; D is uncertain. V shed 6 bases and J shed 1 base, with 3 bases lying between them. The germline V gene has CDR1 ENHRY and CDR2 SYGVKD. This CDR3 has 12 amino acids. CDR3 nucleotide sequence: TGTGCCATCAGCCTGAACACCGGGGAGCTGTTTTTT. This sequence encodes CAISLNTGELFF.

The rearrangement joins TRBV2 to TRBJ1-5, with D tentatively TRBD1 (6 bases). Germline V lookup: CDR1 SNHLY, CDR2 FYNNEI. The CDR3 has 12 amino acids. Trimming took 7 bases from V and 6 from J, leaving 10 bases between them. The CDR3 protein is CASKGETQPQHF. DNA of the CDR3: TGTGCCAGCAAGGGGGAAACTCAGCCCCAGCATTTT.

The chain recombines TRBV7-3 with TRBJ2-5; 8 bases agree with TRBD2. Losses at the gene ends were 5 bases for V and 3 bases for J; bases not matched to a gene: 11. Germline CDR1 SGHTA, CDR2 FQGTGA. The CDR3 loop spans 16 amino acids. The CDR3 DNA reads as TGTGCCAGCAGCCCGACCGCCAGCGGGGGCAAAGAGACCCAGTACTTC. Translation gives CASSPTASGGKETQYF.

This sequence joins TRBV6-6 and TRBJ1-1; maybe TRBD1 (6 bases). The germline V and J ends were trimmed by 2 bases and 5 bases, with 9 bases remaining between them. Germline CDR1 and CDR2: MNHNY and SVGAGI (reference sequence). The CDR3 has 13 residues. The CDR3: CASSYPQGTEAFF. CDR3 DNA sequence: TGTGCCAGCAGTTACCCACAGGGAACTGAAGCTTTCTTT.

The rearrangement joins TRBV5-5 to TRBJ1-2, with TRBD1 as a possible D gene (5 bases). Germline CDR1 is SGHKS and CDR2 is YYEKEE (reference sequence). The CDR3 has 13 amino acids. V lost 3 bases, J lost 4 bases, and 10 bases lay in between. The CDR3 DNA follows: TGTGCCAGCAGCTCGGGGGGTGGCTATGGCTACACCTTC. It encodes CASSSGGGYGYTF.

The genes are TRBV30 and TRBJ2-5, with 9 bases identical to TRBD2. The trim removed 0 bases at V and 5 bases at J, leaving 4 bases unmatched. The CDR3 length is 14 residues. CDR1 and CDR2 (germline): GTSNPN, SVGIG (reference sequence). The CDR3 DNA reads TGTGCCTGGAGTGTAGGCGGGGGGGCCGAGACCCAGTACTTC. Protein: CAWSVGGGAETQYF.

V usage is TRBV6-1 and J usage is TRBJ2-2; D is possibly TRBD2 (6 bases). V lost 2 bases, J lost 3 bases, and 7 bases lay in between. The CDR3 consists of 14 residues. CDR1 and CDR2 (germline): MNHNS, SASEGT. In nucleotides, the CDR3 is TGTGCCAGCAGTGAATCGGGGGACACCGGGGAGCTGTTTTTT. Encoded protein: CASSESGDTGELFF.

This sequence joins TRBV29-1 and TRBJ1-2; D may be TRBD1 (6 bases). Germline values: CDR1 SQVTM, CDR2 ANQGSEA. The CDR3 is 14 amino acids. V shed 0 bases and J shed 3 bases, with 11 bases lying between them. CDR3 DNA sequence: TGCAGCGTTGAAGAAGGGGGTCGGCACTATGGCTACACCTTC. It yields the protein CSVEEGGRHYGYTF.

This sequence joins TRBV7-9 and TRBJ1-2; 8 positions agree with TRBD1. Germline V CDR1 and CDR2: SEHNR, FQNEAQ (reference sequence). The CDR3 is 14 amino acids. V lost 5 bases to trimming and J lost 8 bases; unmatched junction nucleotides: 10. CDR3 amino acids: CASSQSRQGMGYTF. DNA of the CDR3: TGTGCCAGCAGCCAATCTCGACAGGGGATGGGCTACACCTTC.

The CDR3 DNA is TGTGCCAGCAGCACCACAGGGGTAACTAATGAAAAACTGTTTTTT. It yields the protein CASSTTGVTNEKLFF. This chain uses TRBV7-9 with TRBJ1-4; 7 bases line up with TRBD1. The trim removed 5 bases at V and 1 base at J, leaving 4 bases unmatched. The CDR3 runs 15 residues. Germline V gives CDR1 SEHNR, CDR2 FQNEAQ (reference sequence).

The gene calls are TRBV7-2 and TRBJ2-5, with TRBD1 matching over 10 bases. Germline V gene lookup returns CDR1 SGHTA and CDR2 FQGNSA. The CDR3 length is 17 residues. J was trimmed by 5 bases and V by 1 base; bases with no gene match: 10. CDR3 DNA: TGTGCCAGCAGCTTAGGCCTAAGACAGGGGGCGGGGGAGACCCAGTACTTC. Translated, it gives CASSLGLRQGAGETQYF.

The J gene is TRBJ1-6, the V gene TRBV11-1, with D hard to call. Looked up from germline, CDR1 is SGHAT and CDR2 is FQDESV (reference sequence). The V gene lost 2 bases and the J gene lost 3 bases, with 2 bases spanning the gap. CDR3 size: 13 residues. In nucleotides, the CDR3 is TGTGCCAGCAGCTTAAGCTATAATTCACCCCTCCACTTT. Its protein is CASSLSYNSPLHF.

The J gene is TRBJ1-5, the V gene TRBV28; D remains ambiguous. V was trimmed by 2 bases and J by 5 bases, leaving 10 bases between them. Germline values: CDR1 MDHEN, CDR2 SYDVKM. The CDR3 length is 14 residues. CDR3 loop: CASSLARIDQPQHF. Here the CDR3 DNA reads TGTGCCAGCAGTTTAGCCAGGATAGATCAGCCCCAGCATTTT.

CDR3 amino acids: CASSSQRGNQPQHF. The CDR3 DNA is TGTGCCAGCAGTTCCCAGAGAGGCAATCAGCCCCAGCATTTT. The chain is built from TRBV28 and TRBJ1-5; D is unresolved. The CDR3 spans 14 residues. Germline V gene data show CDR1 as MDHEN and CDR2 as SYDVKM. The V end lost 4 bases, the J end lost 2 bases, and 9 bases lay between the germline ends.

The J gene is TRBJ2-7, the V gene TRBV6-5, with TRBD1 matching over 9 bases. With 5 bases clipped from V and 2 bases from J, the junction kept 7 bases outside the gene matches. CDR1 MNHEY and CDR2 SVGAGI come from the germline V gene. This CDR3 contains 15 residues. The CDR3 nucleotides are TGTGCCAGCAGTCGGGACAGGGTGACCGCCTACGAGCAGTACTTC. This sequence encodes CASSRDRVTAYEQYF.

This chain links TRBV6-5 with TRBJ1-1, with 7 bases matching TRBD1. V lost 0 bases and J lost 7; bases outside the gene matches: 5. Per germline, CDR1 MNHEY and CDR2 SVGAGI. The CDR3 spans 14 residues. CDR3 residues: CASSYSSQGVEAFF. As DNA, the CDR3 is TGTGCCAGCAGTTACTCAAGCCAGGGGGTTGAAGCTTTCTTT.

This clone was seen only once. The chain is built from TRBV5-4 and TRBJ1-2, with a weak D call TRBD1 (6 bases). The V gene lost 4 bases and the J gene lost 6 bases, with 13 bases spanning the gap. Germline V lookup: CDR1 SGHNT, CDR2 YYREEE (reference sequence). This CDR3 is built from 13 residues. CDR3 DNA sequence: TGTGCCAGCAGCCCGGACAGAGGGGATGGCTACACCTTC. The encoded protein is CASSPDRGDGYTF.

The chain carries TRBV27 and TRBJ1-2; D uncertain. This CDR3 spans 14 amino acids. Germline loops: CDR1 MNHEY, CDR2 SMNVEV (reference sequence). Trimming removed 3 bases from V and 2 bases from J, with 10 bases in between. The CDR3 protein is CASSFGKTNYGYTF. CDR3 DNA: TGTGCCAGCAGTTTCGGAAAGACAAACTATGGCTACACCTTC.

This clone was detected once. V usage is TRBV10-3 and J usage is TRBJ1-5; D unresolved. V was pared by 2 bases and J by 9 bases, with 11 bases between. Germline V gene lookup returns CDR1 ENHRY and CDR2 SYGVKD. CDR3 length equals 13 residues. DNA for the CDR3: TGTGCCATCAGTGAGCCACCAGTGACGCCCCAGCATTTT. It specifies CAISEPPVTPQHF.

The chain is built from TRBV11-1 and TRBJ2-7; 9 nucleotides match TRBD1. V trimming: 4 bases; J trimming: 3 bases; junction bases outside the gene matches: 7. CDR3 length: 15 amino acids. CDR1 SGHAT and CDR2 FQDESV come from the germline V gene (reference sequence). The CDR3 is CASSSADRGIYEQYF. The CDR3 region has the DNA TGTGCCAGCAGCTCAGCAGACAGGGGGATCTACGAGCAGTACTTC.

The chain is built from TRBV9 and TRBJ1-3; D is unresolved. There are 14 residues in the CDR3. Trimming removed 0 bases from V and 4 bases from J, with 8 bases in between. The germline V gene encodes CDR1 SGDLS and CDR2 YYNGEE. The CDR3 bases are TGTGCCAGCAGCGTAGGAGCACCCGGAAACACCATATATTTT. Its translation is CASSVGAPGNTIYF.